Here is one T cell receptor beta chain with its context. No antigen is known for it. TCRdb's table, derived via immunoSEQ multiplex PCR, lists solely in-frame clones and lacks some. This sample has tens of thousands of clones, with 65% to 85% found just once. Germline V gene sequence: CDR1 SGHKS, CDR2 YYEKEE (reference sequence). V was pared by 5 bases and J by 5 bases, with 13 bases between. This CDR3 comprises 14 residues. This sample stems from a study of OX40 agonist ivuxolimab in advanced cancers. The wider study: Earlier anti-PD-1, anti-PD-L1 or anti-CTLA-4 therapy was permitted; about 44% had received some. Three patients, one with hepatocellular carcinoma and two with cutaneous melanoma, responded partially. Study-wide results and caveats: Low normalized T-cell clonal expansion was additionally recorded for some nonresponders. More expanded clones were found, on average, in CD8+ than in CD4+ T cells.

This chain joins TRBV5-5 and TRBJ2-2, with D maybe TRBD1 (6 bases). This specimen was CD4+ or CD8+ T cells sorted from blood, taken in a trial of the OX40 agonist ivuxolimab. This TCR came from an adult with an advanced solid tumor such as melanoma, head and neck, liver or kidney cancer. DNA for the CDR3: TGTGCCAGCAGATACAAGGGGGAAACCGGGGAGCTGTTTTTT. Amino acid sequence: CASRYKGETGELFF.